Presented here are 32 T cell receptor beta chains from one specimen sequenced in a study of OX40 agonist ivuxolimab in advanced cancers. The data were produced by immunoSEQ multiplex PCR, yet TCRdb's version contains in-frame clones alone and is incomplete. The sample carries roughly 64,000 clones, around 84% recorded once. Sample: CD4+ or CD8+ T cells sorted from blood, taken in a trial of the OX40 agonist ivuxolimab. These receptors were collected from an adult with an advanced solid tumor such as melanoma, head and neck, liver or kidney cancer.

The V call is TRBV29-1, the J call TRBJ1-1; 7 bases line up with TRBD1. The V and J ends lost 5 bases and 5 bases, in that order; junction bases with no gene match: 11. This CDR3 is 14 amino acids long. Per the germline V gene, CDR1 is SQVTM and CDR2 is ANQGSEA. The CDR3 region is CSVSYRGRDTEAFF. DNA of the CDR3: TGCAGCGTTTCTTACAGGGGAAGAGATACTGAAGCTTTCTTT.

J is TRBJ2-6 and V is TRBV11-2, with D perhaps matching TRBD1 (6 bases). Germline V gives CDR1 SGHAT, CDR2 FQNNGV. The CDR3 runs 16 residues. Trimming removed 5 bases from V and 0 bases from J, with 11 bases in between. CDR3 nucleotides: TGTGCCAGCAGCGAACGGACAGCCTCTGGGGCCAACGTCCTGACTTTC. It codes for CASSERTASGANVLTF.

The chain carries TRBV27 and TRBJ2-7; 10 bases are shared with TRBD2. Germline trimming cut 6 bases from V and 3 bases from J; bases unmatched to any gene: 8. The CDR3 is 15 residues long. Germline V gene lookup returns CDR1 MNHEY and CDR2 SMNVEV (reference sequence). The CDR3 protein is CASRTTGTSDYEQYF. The CDR3 bases are TGTGCCAGCAGAACAACCGGGACTAGCGACTACGAGCAGTACTTC.

In its sample, this clone was seen once. The rearrangement links TRBV7-2 to TRBJ2-7; 7 bases map to TRBD1. Trimming removed 6 bases from V and 2 bases from J; junction bases left unmatched: 7. Per germline, CDR1 SGHTA and CDR2 FQGNSA. The CDR3 consists of 14 residues. The CDR3: CASRSRDRPYEQYF. The CDR3 DNA is TGTGCCAGCAGGAGCCGGGACAGACCCTACGAGCAGTACTTC.

In its sample, this clone was seen once. The CDR3 DNA reads as TGTGCCAGCAGCCCTAGCGGGAGGGCGGGGTACGAGCAGTACTTC. The encoded protein is CASSPSGRAGYEQYF. This chain uses TRBV6-5 with TRBJ2-7, with 12 positions matching TRBD2. This CDR3 is built from 15 residues. V trimming: 6 bases; J trimming: 4 bases; junction bases outside the gene matches: 7. CDR1 is MNHEY, CDR2 SVGAGI, per germline.

The chain employs TRBV13 and TRBJ2-2, with D possibly TRBD2 on 5 matching bases. Germline V gene data show CDR1 as PRHDT and CDR2 as FYEKMQ (reference sequence). V was pared by 3 bases and J by 6 bases, with 11 bases between. This CDR3 has 14 residues. The CDR3 region is CASSFPTEAGELFF. In nucleotides, the CDR3 is TGTGCCAGCAGCTTCCCCACGGAGGCCGGGGAGCTGTTTTTT.

The rearrangement uses TRBV7-9 and TRBJ1-5; no clear D gene. CDR3 size: 12 residues. Trimming removed 1 base from V and 2 bases from J, with 0 bases in between. CDR1 and CDR2 from the germline V gene are SEHNR and FQNEAQ (reference sequence). The CDR3 DNA is TGTGCCAGCAGCTTAGGCAATCAGCCCCAGCATTTT. It yields the protein CASSLGNQPQHF.

This chain connects TRBV13 to TRBJ2-3; D is perhaps TRBD2 (6 bases). The germline CDR1 and CDR2 sequences are PRHDT and FYEKMQ (reference sequence). Trimming took 5 bases from V and 4 from J, leaving 19 bases between them. This CDR3 region has 16 residues. The CDR3 region has the DNA TGTGCCAGCAGCCTCGGGAGCGGAGTCATATCAGATACGCAGTATTTT. Its protein product is CASSLGSGVISDTQYF.

The chain carries TRBV5-1 and TRBJ2-7; TRBD2 matches at 13 bases. Trimming cost V 3 bases and J 4 bases; bases outside gene matches: 4. Germline assignment: CDR1 SGHRS and CDR2 YFSETQ. The CDR3 covers 15 residues. CDR3 sequence: CASSSGTSGIYEQYF. CDR3 nucleotides: TGCGCCAGCAGCTCAGGGACTAGCGGGATATACGAGCAGTACTTC.

The V call is TRBV19, the J call TRBJ2-2; D is undetermined. V was clipped by 5 bases and J by 4 bases, with 8 bases between them. Germline CDR1 reads LNHDA; CDR2 reads SQIVND (reference sequence). This CDR3 comprises 13 residues. CDR3 sequence: CASSFSPTGELFF. The DNA of the CDR3 is TGTGCCAGTAGTTTTTCTCCCACCGGGGAGCTGTTTTTT. Full variable domain (rest looked up from reference TRBV19 and TRBJ2-2): DGGITQSPKYLFRKEGQNVTLSCEQNLNHDAMYWYRQDPGQGLRLIYYSQIVNDFQKGDIAEGYSVSREKKESFPLTVTSAQKNPTAFYLCASSFSPTGELFFGEGSRLTVL.

The chain links TRBV19 to TRBJ2-7; no firm D call. There are 15 residues in the CDR3. The germline V and J ends were trimmed by 1 base and 2 bases, with 12 bases remaining between them. Germline-derived CDR1 and CDR2 are LNHDA and SQIVND (reference sequence). The CDR3, as DNA: TGTGCCAGTAGTATAGGCCAGGCTCGAACCTACGAGCAGTACTTC. Translating gives CASSIGQARTYEQYF.

The genes are TRBV28 and TRBJ1-5; D is unresolved. The CDR3 contains 14 residues. Trimming left V 3 bases short and J 7 bases short, with 13 bases between. Germline V gene sequence: CDR1 MDHEN, CDR2 SYDVKM. CDR3 nucleotide sequence: TGTGCCAGCAGTTTTGCAGGATCGGGGCAGCCCCAGCATTTT. Amino acids: CASSFAGSGQPQHF. The full variable domain, with the rest looked up from reference TRBV28 and TRBJ1-5, is DVKVTQSSRYLVKRTGEKVFLECVQDMDHENMFWYRQDPGLGLRLIYFSYDVKMKEKGDIPEGYSVSREKKERFSLILESASTNQTSMYLCASSFAGSGQPQHFGDGTRLSIL.

CDR3 amino acids: CATSTRQGAVEQFF. CDR3 coding DNA: TGTGCCACCAGCACTAGACAGGGGGCGGTTGAGCAGTTCTTC. The chain is built from TRBV15 and TRBJ2-1; 10 nucleotides agree with TRBD1. V dropped 4 bases and J dropped 9; count of bases not matched to a gene: 6. CDR1 is LNHNV, CDR2 YYDKDF, per germline (reference sequence). There are 14 residues in the CDR3.

J is TRBJ2-1 and V is TRBV7-6, with 10 positions matching TRBD2. Looked up from germline, CDR1 is SGHVS and CDR2 is FNYEAQ. The CDR3 runs 19 residues. V shed 4 bases, J shed 0 bases, and the junction held 12 bases outside the gene matches. The CDR3 sequence is CASSSWTSGPFSSYNEQFF. The CDR3 DNA sequence: TGTGCCAGCAGCTCCTGGACTAGCGGTCCGTTTAGCTCCTACAATGAGCAGTTCTTC. Using reference TRBV7-6 and TRBJ2-1 for the parts outside the CDR3, the full variable domain is GAGVSQSPRYKVTKRGQDVALRCDPISGHVSLYWYRQALGQGPEFLTYFNYEAQQDKSGLPNDRFSAERPEGSISTLTIQRTEQRDSAMYRCASSSWTSGPFSSYNEQFFGPGTRLTVL.

This chain connects TRBV5-4 to TRBJ2-5, with D tentatively TRBD2 (7 bases). CDR1 and CDR2 (germline): SGHNT, YYREEE (reference sequence). The CDR3 runs 15 residues. Trimming cost V 2 bases and J 9 bases, with 20 bases left between them. CDR3 protein: CASSFVGRGSSAQYF. The CDR3 nucleotides read TGTGCCAGCAGCTTTGTTGGGAGGGGGTCAAGCGCCCAGTACTTC.

The CDR3: CASALAGGRGYTF. DNA for the CDR3: TGTGCCAGCGCCCTCGCGGGGGGTCGCGGCTACACCTTC. V usage is TRBV25-1 and J usage is TRBJ1-2, with D possibly matching TRBD1 (5 bases). V was trimmed by 8 bases and J by 8 bases, leaving 18 bases between them. CDR1 and CDR2 (germline): MGHDK, SYGVNS. The CDR3 sequence is 13 residues long.

With respect to this clone: Other DNA variants within this sample encode the same CDR3. This chain uses TRBV19 with TRBJ2-3; D is undetermined. The germline V gene encodes CDR1 LNHDA and CDR2 SQIVND (reference sequence). This CDR3 is built from 13 residues. The V end was cut by 5 bases, the J end by 1 base, with 7 bases between. The chain's CDR3 is CASSRPGTDTQYF. The CDR3 DNA sequence: TGTGCCAGTAGTCGACCAGGCACAGATACGCAGTATTTT.

This rearrangement joins TRBV4-2 to TRBJ2-3; 15 bases line up with TRBD2. Trimming cost V 0 bases and J 2 bases; bases outside gene matches: 6. The germline CDR1 and CDR2 sequences are LGHNA and YNFKEQ. The CDR3 covers 19 residues. CDR3 DNA: TGTGCCAGCAGCCAAGATGGGACTAGCGGGAGGCCTACCACAGATACGCAGTATTTT. Amino acid sequence: CASSQDGTSGRPTTDTQYF.

This chain links TRBV2 with TRBJ2-1; maybe TRBD2 (6 bases). CDR1 SNHLY and CDR2 FYNNEI come from the germline V gene. Trimming pared 1 base from V and 9 bases from J, leaving 13 bases between. The length of the CDR3 is 14 residues. CDR3: CASSEDGGDGEQFF. The CDR3 DNA is TGTGCCAGCAGTGAAGACGGGGGAGACGGTGAGCAGTTCTTC.

The chain combines TRBV30 with TRBJ2-5; D possibly matches TRBD1 or TRBD2 (5 bases each). Trimming left V 0 bases short and J 9 bases short, with 17 bases between. CDR3 length: 14 residues. Germline V gene lookup returns CDR1 GTSNPN and CDR2 SVGIG (reference sequence). As DNA, the CDR3 is TGTGCCTGGAGTGTGGGACCAGCGGACGGGGCCCAGTACTTC. Amino acids: CAWSVGPADGAQYF.

This clone showed up just once. The rearrangement joins TRBV6-6 to TRBJ2-2; unclear D gene. From germline, CDR1 is MNHNY and CDR2 SVGAGI (reference sequence). The CDR3 is 14 residues long. V was clipped by 8 bases and J by 1 base, with 11 bases between them. DNA of the CDR3: TGTGCCAGCCGTCTTGGGCAGAACACCGGGGAGCTGTTTTTT. It specifies CASRLGQNTGELFF.

The chain carries TRBV6-5 and TRBJ1-2; D may be TRBD1 (6 bases). The germline gives CDR1 MNHEY, CDR2 SVGAGI. V lost 4 bases to trimming and J lost 4 bases, with 13 bases between them. This CDR3 is 14 amino acids long. CDR3 DNA: TGTGCCAGCAGTTCCCTGACAGGAGCCTATGGCTACACCTTC. It yields the protein CASSSLTGAYGYTF.

This clone was recorded a few times. The V and J genes are TRBV2 and TRBJ2-2; 15 nucleotides match TRBD2. Germline V gene lookup returns CDR1 SNHLY and CDR2 FYNNEI. The CDR3 totals 16 residues. With 6 bases clipped from V and 6 bases from J, the junction kept 5 bases outside the gene matches. As DNA, the CDR3 is TGTGCCAGCAGACGGACTAGCGGGGGGGACCCCGGGGAGCTGTTTTTT. This sequence encodes CASRRTSGGDPGELFF. The complete variable domain, with remaining parts taken from reference TRBV2 and TRBJ2-2, reads EPEVTQTPSHQVTQMGQEVILRCVPISNHLYFYWYRQILGQKVEFLVSFYNNEISEKSEIFDDQFSVERPDGSNFTLKIRSTKLEDSAMYFCASRRTSGGDPGELFFGEGSRLTVL.

This chain connects TRBV7-9 to TRBJ2-1, with D perhaps assigned TRBD1 or TRBD2 (6 bases each). The germline V gene encodes CDR1 SEHNR and CDR2 FQNEAQ (reference sequence). Trimming took off 2 bases at V and 6 bases at J, with 8 bases between the two ends. The CDR3 length is 13 residues. Here the CDR3 reads CASSLRGANEQFF. CDR3 nucleotides: TGTGCCAGCAGCTTAAGGGGGGCCAATGAGCAGTTCTTC.

This chain joins TRBV9 and TRBJ2-7, with TRBD1 matching over 9 bases. The CDR3 runs to 16 residues. In germline, CDR1 is SGDLS, CDR2 YYNGEE. Trimming removed 4 bases from V and 2 bases from J; junction bases left unmatched: 10. The CDR3 coding sequence is TGTGCCAGCAGCAAACAGGGGGCCTCCCCTCCCTACGAGCAGTACTTC. Amino acid sequence: CASSKQGASPPYEQYF.

This chain's CDR3 is CASSLQGRANEQFF. In DNA form, the CDR3 reads TGCGCCAGCAGCTTGCAGGGCAGGGCGAATGAGCAGTTCTTC. The chain carries TRBV5-1 and TRBJ2-1; perhaps TRBD1 as D (5 bases). With 1 base removed from V and 7 bases from J, the gap between germline ends came to 12 bases. The CDR3 is 14 amino acids. CDR1 is SGHRS, CDR2 YFSETQ, per germline.

This chain connects TRBV19 to TRBJ2-2; D may match TRBD1 or TRBD2 (5 bases each). This CDR3 contains 16 residues. V shed 5 bases and J shed 8 bases, with 21 bases lying between them. Germline values: CDR1 LNHDA, CDR2 SQIVND (reference sequence). The CDR3 sequence is CASSGNRWGFSGELFF. The CDR3 bases are TGTGCCAGTAGTGGGAATCGTTGGGGGTTTTCGGGGGAGCTGTTTTTT.

This clone has more than one count but fewer than ten. The chain combines TRBV6-5 with TRBJ2-7; D is perhaps TRBD2 (5 bases). The CDR3 sequence is 15 residues long. Trimming stripped 6 bases from V and 6 bases from J, with 21 bases between. Germline CDR1 reads MNHEY; CDR2 reads SVGAGI. The CDR3 region has the DNA TGTGCCAGCAGGGACGGAGTAAGGGCCAGCGGCGAGCAGTACTTC. Translated, it gives CASRDGVRASGEQYF.

The chain recombines TRBV6-5 with TRBJ2-3, with 8 bases lining up with TRBD2. Trimming took 4 bases from V and 3 from J; bases not matched to a gene: 9. This CDR3 has 16 residues. Germline V CDR1 and CDR2: MNHEY, SVGAGI. The CDR3: CASSSLIAGRTDTQYF. CDR3 nucleotides: TGTGCCAGCAGTTCTCTTATAGCGGGGAGGACAGATACGCAGTATTTT.

The chain joins TRBV7-2 to TRBJ2-1; 14 bases align to TRBD2. Germline CDR1 SGHTA, CDR2 FQGNSA. The CDR3 length is 15 residues. Trimming took 2 bases from V and 12 from J; bases not matched to a gene: 6. CDR3 sequence (DNA): TGTGCCAGCAGCTTACTGGGACTAGCGGGAGAATTGCAGTTCTTC. The encoded protein is CASSLLGLAGELQFF.

As DNA, the CDR3 is TGCGCCAGCAGCTTGGGCACAGGGCACACCGGGGAGCTGTTTTTT. It specifies CASSLGTGHTGELFF. The chain couples TRBV5-1 to TRBJ2-2; D perhaps matches TRBD1 (6 bases). The CDR3 extends over 15 amino acids. Looked up from germline, CDR1 is SGHRS and CDR2 is YFSETQ. V was clipped by 0 bases and J by 3 bases, with 9 bases between them.

The chain combines TRBV4-2 with TRBJ2-3; possible D gene TRBD2, 5 bases. V was trimmed by 4 bases and J by 4 bases, leaving 24 bases between them. The CDR3 totals 18 residues. Germline CDR1 and CDR2: LGHNA and YNFKEQ. The DNA for the CDR3 is TGTGCCAGCAGCCGCCAGCTACTAGTAGATAAAGTGGCAGATACGCAGTATTTT. Translation gives CASSRQLLVDKVADTQYF.